A selection of T cell receptor beta chains follows, all from one sample in a study of cytomegalovirus exposure and HLA in healthy donors. Assay: immunoSEQ multiplex PCR; the TCRdb copy retains only in-frame clones and omits some. In the table there are under 150,000 clones, under 90% of which are singletons. The sequenced sample was PBMCs. The receptor source for this set is a male donor in good health and CMV-seronegative. CDR3s include the opening cysteine and the closing phenylalanine or tryptophan. Fields, in order: clone size, V gene, J gene, D gene, CDR3 DNA, CDR3 protein. The D gene is left open where the match is weak. A row's size may be missing; if present it is once, few, many or a size class.

size: .; V: TRBV6-1; J: TRBJ1-5; D: .; DNA: TGTGCCAGCCGCACCCCCGGGGGAGGTGGTCAGCCCCAGCATTTT; CDR3: CASRTPGGGGQPQHF
size: .; V: TRBV28; J: TRBJ2-1; D: .; DNA: TGTGCCAGCAGTTTACCCCTCGAGAATGAGCAGTTCTTC; CDR3: CASSLPLENEQFF
size: .; V: TRBV19; J: TRBJ2-2; D: .; DNA: TGTGCCAGTAGTTGGGACGGGGGGAACACCGGGGAGCTGTTTTTT; CDR3: CASSWDGGNTGELFF
size: .; V: TRBV2; J: TRBJ2-3; D: .; DNA: TGTGCCAGCATGAGGGTCGGGTCGGATACGCAGTATTTT; CDR3: CASMRVGSDTQYF
size: .; V: TRBV2; J: TRBJ1-1; D: .; DNA: TGTGCCAGCGTGTCAGGGAGGACTGAAGCTTTCTTT; CDR3: CASVSGRTEAFF
size: .; V: TRBV9; J: TRBJ1-2; D: .; DNA: TGTGCCAGCAGCGTAGACAGTTGGGTCAATGGCTACACCTTC; CDR3: CASSVDSWVNGYTF
size: .; V: TRBV27; J: TRBJ2-7; D: .; DNA: TGTGCCAGCAGACCAGCTAGTCGAGGTGAGCAGTACTTC; CDR3: CASRPASRGEQYF
size: .; V: TRBV7-9; J: TRBJ1-3; D: .; DNA: TGTGCCAGCAGCGTTATGGCCGGAAACACCATATATTTT; CDR3: CASSVMAGNTIYF
size: .; V: TRBV2; J: TRBJ2-3; D: TRBD2; DNA: TGTGCCAGCAGTGAAAGACGAGCGGGAGTGAAAGATACGCAGTATTTT; CDR3: CASSERRAGVKDTQYF
size: .; V: TRBV4-1; J: TRBJ1-3; D: .; DNA: TGCGCCAGCAGCCAAGTCGTTAGCTCTGGAAACACCATATATTTT; CDR3: CASSQVVSSGNTIYF
size: .; V: TRBV14; J: TRBJ1-1; D: .; DNA: TGTGCCAGCAGCATATCAAATGAGCAGGGGTTTACCCTTGGAACTGAAGCTTTCTTT; CDR3: CASSISNEQGFTLGTEAFF
size: few; V: TRBV19; J: TRBJ1-1; D: .; DNA: TGTGCCACCCAGGACAGCTTCAACACTGAAGCTTTCTTT; CDR3: CATQDSFNTEAFF
size: few; V: TRBV2; J: TRBJ2-7; D: .; DNA: TGTGCCAGCAGTAAGACTAGCTCCTACGAGCAGTACTTC; CDR3: CASSKTSSYEQYF
size: .; V: TRBV11-2; J: TRBJ2-1; D: TRBD2; DNA: TGTGCCAGCAGCTTAGTCTACGGACTAGCGGGCAATGAGCAGTTCTTC; CDR3: CASSLVYGLAGNEQFF
size: .; V: TRBV10-1; J: TRBJ2-7; D: TRBD2; DNA: TGCGCCAGCAGTGAAGAGACTAGCGGGAGGGCCCCCTACGAGCAGTACTTC; CDR3: CASSEETSGRAPYEQYF
size: .; V: TRBV7-9; J: TRBJ2-1; D: TRBD2; DNA: TGTGCCAGCAGCCCGCCAGTACTAGCGGGAGGGCCAAATGAGCAGTTCTTC; CDR3: CASSPPVLAGGPNEQFF
size: .; V: TRBV7-6; J: TRBJ2-5; D: TRBD2; DNA: TGTGCCAGCAGCCTTATGGGAGGGATGCGAGAGACCCAGTACTTC; CDR3: CASSLMGGMRETQYF
size: once; V: TRBV9; J: TRBJ1-2; D: .; DNA: TGTGCCAGCAGCGTTTGGGGGGGTGGTGGCTACACCTTC; CDR3: CASSVWGGGGYTF